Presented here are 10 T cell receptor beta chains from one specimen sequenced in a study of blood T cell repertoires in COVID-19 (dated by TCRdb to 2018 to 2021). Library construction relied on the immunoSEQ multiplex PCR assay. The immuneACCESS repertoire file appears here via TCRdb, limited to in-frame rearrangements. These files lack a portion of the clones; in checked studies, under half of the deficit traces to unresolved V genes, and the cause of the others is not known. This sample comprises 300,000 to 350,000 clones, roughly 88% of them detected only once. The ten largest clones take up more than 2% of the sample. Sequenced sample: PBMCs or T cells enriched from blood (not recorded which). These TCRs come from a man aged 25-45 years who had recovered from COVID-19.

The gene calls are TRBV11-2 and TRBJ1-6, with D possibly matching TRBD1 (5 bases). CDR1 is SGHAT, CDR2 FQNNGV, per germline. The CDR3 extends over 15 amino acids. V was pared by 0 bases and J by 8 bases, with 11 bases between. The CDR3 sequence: CASSLEPGLDSPLHF. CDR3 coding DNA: TGTGCCAGCAGCTTAGAACCGGGACTAGATTCACCCCTCCACTTT.

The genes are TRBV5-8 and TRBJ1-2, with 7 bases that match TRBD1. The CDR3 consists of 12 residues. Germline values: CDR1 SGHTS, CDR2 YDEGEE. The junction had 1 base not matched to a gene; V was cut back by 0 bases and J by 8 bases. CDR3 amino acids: CASSLGQGGYTF. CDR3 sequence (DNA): TGTGCCAGCAGCTTGGGACAGGGAGGCTACACCTTC.

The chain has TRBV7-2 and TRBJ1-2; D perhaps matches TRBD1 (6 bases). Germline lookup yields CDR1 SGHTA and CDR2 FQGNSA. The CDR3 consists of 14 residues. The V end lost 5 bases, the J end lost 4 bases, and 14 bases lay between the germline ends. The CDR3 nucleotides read TGTGCCAGCAGCAAGGGCCCAGGGGCCTATGGCTACACCTTC. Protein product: CASSKGPGAYGYTF.

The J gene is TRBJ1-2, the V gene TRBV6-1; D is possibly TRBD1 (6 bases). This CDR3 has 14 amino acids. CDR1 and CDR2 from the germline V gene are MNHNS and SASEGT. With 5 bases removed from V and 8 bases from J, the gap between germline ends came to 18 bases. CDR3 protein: CASSSLQGSKGYTF. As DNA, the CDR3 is TGTGCCAGCAGTTCCCTACAGGGTTCTAAAGGCTACACCTTC.

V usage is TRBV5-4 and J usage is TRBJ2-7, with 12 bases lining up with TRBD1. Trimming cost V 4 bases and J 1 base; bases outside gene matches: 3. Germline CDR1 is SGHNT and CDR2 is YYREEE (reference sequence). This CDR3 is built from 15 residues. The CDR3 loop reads CASSRGQGASYEQYF. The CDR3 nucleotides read TGTGCCAGCAGCCGGGGACAGGGGGCTTCCTACGAGCAGTACTTC.

CDR3 protein: CASSQIYTGAVYGYTF. The CDR3 bases are TGTGCCAGCAGCCAAATATATACAGGGGCGGTCTATGGCTACACCTTC. The chain carries TRBV3-1 (or the pseudogene TRBV3-2) and TRBJ1-2; 7 positions match TRBD1. The trim removed 2 bases at V and 4 bases at J, leaving 10 bases unmatched. The CDR3 is 16 residues long. Per the germline V gene, CDR1 is LGHDT and CDR2 is YNNKEL (reference sequence).

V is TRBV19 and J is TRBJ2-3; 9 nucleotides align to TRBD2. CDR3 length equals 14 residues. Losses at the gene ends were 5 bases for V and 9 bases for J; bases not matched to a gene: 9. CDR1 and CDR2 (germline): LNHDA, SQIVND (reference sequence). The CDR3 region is CASSVHGTSKTQYF. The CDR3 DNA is TGTGCCAGTAGTGTACATGGGACTAGCAAAACGCAGTATTTT.

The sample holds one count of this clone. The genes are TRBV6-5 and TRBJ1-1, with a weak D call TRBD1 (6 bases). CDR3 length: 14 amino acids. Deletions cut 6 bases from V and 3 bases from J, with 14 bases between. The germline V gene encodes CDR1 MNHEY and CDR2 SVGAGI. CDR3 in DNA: TGTGCCAGCAGGGAGAACAGGGAATACACTGAAGCTTTCTTT. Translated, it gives CASRENREYTEAFF.

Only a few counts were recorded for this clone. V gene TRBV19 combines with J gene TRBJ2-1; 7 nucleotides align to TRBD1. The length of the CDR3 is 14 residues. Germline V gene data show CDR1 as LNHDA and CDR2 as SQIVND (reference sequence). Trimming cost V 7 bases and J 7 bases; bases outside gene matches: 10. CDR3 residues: CASTSTGFGNEQFF. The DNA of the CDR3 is TGTGCCAGTACTTCGACAGGGTTCGGTAATGAGCAGTTCTTC. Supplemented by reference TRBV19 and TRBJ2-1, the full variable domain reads DGGITQSPKYLFRKEGQNVTLSCEQNLNHDAMYWYRQDPGQGLRLIYYSQIVNDFQKGDIAEGYSVSREKKESFPLTVTSAQKNPTAFYLCASTSTGFGNEQFFGPGTRLTVL.

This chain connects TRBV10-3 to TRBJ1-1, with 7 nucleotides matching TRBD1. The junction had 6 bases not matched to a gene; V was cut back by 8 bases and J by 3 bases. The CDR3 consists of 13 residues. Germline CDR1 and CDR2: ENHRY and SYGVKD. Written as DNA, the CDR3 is TGTGCCATCTCCAACAGGGGTGACACTGAAGCTTTCTTT. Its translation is CAISNRGDTEAFF.